The rows below give T cell receptor beta chains drawn from one sample of a study of blood T cell repertoires in COVID-19. Assay used: immunoSEQ multiplex PCR; TCRdb lists only in-frame clones, some missing. The sample holds just under 40,000 clones, 85% to 95% seen once. Sequenced material: peripheral blood. Receptors originate from a human donor with active COVID-19. The donor label of this sample is uncertain. CDR3s include the opening cysteine and the closing phenylalanine or tryptophan. The order of the fields is D gene, V gene, J gene, clone size, CDR3 DNA, CDR3 protein. A D gene is named only where the DNA matches it firmly. Clone size is stated in some rows and not others, as once, few, many or a class when expanded.

D gene: TRBD1
V gene: TRBV12-5
J gene: TRBJ1-3
clone size: .
CDR3 DNA: TGTGCTAGTGGTTTGGTGACAGGGACTAGCTCTGGAAACACCATATATTTT
CDR3 protein: CASGLVTGTSSGNTIYF

D gene: TRBD1
V gene: TRBV3-1/TRBV3-2
J gene: TRBJ1-2
clone size: .
CDR3 DNA: TGTGCCAGCAGCCAATCCTCCGGGACAGAACATTATGGCTACACCTTC
CDR3 protein: CASSQSSGTEHYGYTF

D gene: .
V gene: TRBV3-1/TRBV3-2
J gene: TRBJ1-4
clone size: once
CDR3 DNA: TGTGCCAGCAGCCAAGAGGGAGTCTCCAGACATGAAAAACTGTTTTTT
CDR3 protein: CASSQEGVSRHEKLFF

D gene: .
V gene: TRBV29-1
J gene: TRBJ2-1
clone size: .
CDR3 DNA: TGCAGCGCCCCGGGAGGGACAGGGTTGTCTGGGCAGTTCTTC
CDR3 protein: CSAPGGTGLSGQFF

D gene: .
V gene: TRBV27
J gene: TRBJ2-7
clone size: .
CDR3 DNA: TGTGCCAGCAGTTTATGGTTGGAGAGGGCTCCTTGCGAGCAGTACTTC
CDR3 protein: CASSLWLERAPCEQYF

D gene: TRBD2
V gene: TRBV2
J gene: TRBJ2-3
clone size: .
CDR3 DNA: TGTGCCAGCAGCGGGTGGGCGGGAGGCTCCACAGATACGCAGTATTTT
CDR3 protein: CASSGWAGGSTDTQYF

D gene: TRBD1
V gene: TRBV6-5
J gene: TRBJ1-5
clone size: .
CDR3 DNA: TGTGCCAGCAGGGAGGGACAGGGCAATCAGCCCCAGCATTTT
CDR3 protein: CASREGQGNQPQHF

D gene: .
V gene: TRBV3-1/TRBV3-2
J gene: TRBJ1-4
clone size: .
CDR3 DNA: TGTGCCAGCAGCCAAGACAGGGTACATAAGGAAAAACTGTTTTTT
CDR3 protein: CASSQDRVHKEKLFF

D gene: TRBD2
V gene: TRBV7-2
J gene: TRBJ2-7
clone size: .
CDR3 DNA: TGTGCCAGCAGCCCAGCTGGGCTAGCGGGAGGGAGCTCCTACGAGCAGTACTTC
CDR3 protein: CASSPAGLAGGSSYEQYF

D gene: TRBD1
V gene: TRBV18
J gene: TRBJ2-7
clone size: .
CDR3 DNA: TGTGCCAGCTCACTCTCAGGGGGCGAGCAGTACTTC
CDR3 protein: CASSLSGGEQYF

D gene: .
V gene: TRBV27
J gene: TRBJ2-3
clone size: .
CDR3 DNA: TGTGCCAGCAGTTCAACCGGGACACTATATACGCAGTATTTT
CDR3 protein: CASSSTGTLYTQYF

D gene: .
V gene: TRBV29-1
J gene: TRBJ2-5
clone size: .
CDR3 DNA: TGCAGCGTTGAAGATTGGAGTAGCTCTAAGACCCAGTACTTC
CDR3 protein: CSVEDWSSSKTQYF

D gene: .
V gene: TRBV11-2
J gene: TRBJ2-1
clone size: .
CDR3 DNA: TGTGCCAGCAGCTCCCTCGGCAATGAGCAGTTCTTC
CDR3 protein: CASSSLGNEQFF

D gene: .
V gene: TRBV6-5
J gene: TRBJ2-3
clone size: .
CDR3 DNA: TGTGCCAGCAGTTACCGAGGAGCAGATACGCAGTATTTT
CDR3 protein: CASSYRGADTQYF

D gene: .
V gene: TRBV11-3
J gene: TRBJ2-5
clone size: .
CDR3 DNA: TGTGCCAGCAGCCCGAACATCAGGGGCCAAGAGACCCAGTACTTC
CDR3 protein: CASSPNIRGQETQYF

D gene: TRBD2
V gene: TRBV19
J gene: TRBJ2-5
clone size: .
CDR3 DNA: TGTGCCTGTAGGCGGGGGGGGGAACCCCAAGAGACCCAGTACTTC
CDR3 protein: CACRRGGEPQETQYF

D gene: TRBD1
V gene: TRBV18
J gene: TRBJ2-2
clone size: .
CDR3 DNA: TGTGCCAGCTCACCACCGAGGGGACAGAAAATCACCGGGGAGCTGTTTTTT
CDR3 protein: CASSPPRGQKITGELFF

D gene: TRBD1
V gene: TRBV27
J gene: TRBJ1-1
clone size: .
CDR3 DNA: TGTGCCAGCAGTGCCCGGACAGGGGCCCCGAGGGACACTGAAGCTTTCTTT
CDR3 protein: CASSARTGAPRDTEAFF

D gene: .
V gene: TRBV27
J gene: TRBJ2-2
clone size: once
CDR3 DNA: TGTGCCAGCAGTTTAACCCGGAGCACCGGGGAGCTGTTTTTT
CDR3 protein: CASSLTRSTGELFF

D gene: TRBD1
V gene: TRBV7-9
J gene: TRBJ2-7
clone size: .
CDR3 DNA: TGTGCCAGCAGCTTAGCGGGGAGTCAGGGGGCACTTGAGTACTTC
CDR3 protein: CASSLAGSQGALEYF

D gene: TRBD2
V gene: TRBV4-1
J gene: TRBJ2-7
clone size: .
CDR3 DNA: TGCGCCAGCAGCCTGGGGACTAGCGGGAGAGGCGAGCAGTACTTC
CDR3 protein: CASSLGTSGRGEQYF

D gene: TRBD1
V gene: TRBV19
J gene: TRBJ2-2
clone size: .
CDR3 DNA: TGTGCCAGTAGGCCAGGGGGCGCGAACACCGGGGAGCTGTTTTTT
CDR3 protein: CASRPGGANTGELFF

D gene: TRBD1
V gene: TRBV3-1/TRBV3-2
J gene: TRBJ2-7
clone size: few
CDR3 DNA: TGTGCCAGCAGCGGCCGGGACAGGGCCTCCTACGAGCAGTACTTC
CDR3 protein: CASSGRDRASYEQYF

D gene: TRBD1
V gene: TRBV24-1
J gene: TRBJ2-7
clone size: .
CDR3 DNA: TGTGCCACCAGTGATACAGGGGACCTTGGCTACGAGCAGTACTTC
CDR3 protein: CATSDTGDLGYEQYF

D gene: .
V gene: TRBV4-1
J gene: TRBJ1-4
clone size: .
CDR3 DNA: TGCGCCAGCGGGACTCCGGGCAAACAATTAATCTATGAAAAACTGTTTTTT
CDR3 protein: CASGTPGKQLIYEKLFF

D gene: TRBD1
V gene: TRBV7-6
J gene: TRBJ2-7
clone size: .
CDR3 DNA: TGTGCCAGCACCCTAACCCAGGGGGCATGGTCCTACGAGCAGTACTTC
CDR3 protein: CASTLTQGAWSYEQYF

D gene: .
V gene: TRBV18
J gene: TRBJ1-2
clone size: .
CDR3 DNA: TGTGCCAGCTCACCACCAGGAAGGGGGGGTCATGGCTACACCTTC
CDR3 protein: CASSPPGRGGHGYTF

D gene: .
V gene: TRBV12-3/TRBV12-4
J gene: TRBJ2-2
clone size: .
CDR3 DNA: TGTGCCAGCAGTTCACTAACCGGGGAGCTGTTTTTT
CDR3 protein: CASSSLTGELFF

D gene: .
V gene: TRBV5-6
J gene: TRBJ2-7
clone size: .
CDR3 DNA: TGTGCCAGCAGCCCCATGGCCGCCAGGATTACCTACGAGCAGTACTTC
CDR3 protein: CASSPMAARITYEQYF